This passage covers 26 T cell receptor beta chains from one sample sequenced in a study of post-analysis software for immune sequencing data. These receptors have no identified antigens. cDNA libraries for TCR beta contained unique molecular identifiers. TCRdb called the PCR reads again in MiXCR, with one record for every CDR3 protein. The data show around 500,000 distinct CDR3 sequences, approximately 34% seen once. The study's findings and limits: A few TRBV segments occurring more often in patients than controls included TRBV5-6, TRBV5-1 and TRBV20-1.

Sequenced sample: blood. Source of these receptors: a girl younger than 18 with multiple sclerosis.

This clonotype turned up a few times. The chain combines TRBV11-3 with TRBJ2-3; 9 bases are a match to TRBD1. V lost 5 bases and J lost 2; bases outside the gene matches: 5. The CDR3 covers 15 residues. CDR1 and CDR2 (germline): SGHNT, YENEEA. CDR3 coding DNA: TGTGCCAGCAGCCCCGGGACAGGGCCCACAGATACGCAGTATTTT. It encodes CASSPGTGPTDTQYF.

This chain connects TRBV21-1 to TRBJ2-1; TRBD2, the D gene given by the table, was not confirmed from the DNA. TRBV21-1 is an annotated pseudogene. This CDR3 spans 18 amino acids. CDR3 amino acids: CASSKALTSGGVYYEQFF. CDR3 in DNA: TGTGCCAGCAGCAAAGCGCTGACTAGCGGGGGGGTTTACTATGAGCAGTTCTTC.

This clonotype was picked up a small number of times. The CDR3 spells CASSLGRVVNYGYTF. In DNA form, the CDR3 reads TGCGCCAGCAGCCTGGGACGGGTAGTTAACTATGGCTACACCTTC. The rearrangement joins TRBV5-1 to TRBJ1-2; D is possibly TRBD1 (5 bases). CDR1 SGHRS and CDR2 YFSETQ come from the germline V gene. The length of the CDR3 is 15 residues. V was shortened by 4 bases and J by 1 base, with 14 bases between the two germline ends.

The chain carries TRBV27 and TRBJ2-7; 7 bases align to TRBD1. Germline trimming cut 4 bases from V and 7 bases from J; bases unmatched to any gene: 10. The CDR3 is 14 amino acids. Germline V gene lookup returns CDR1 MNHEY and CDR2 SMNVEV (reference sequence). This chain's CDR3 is CASSSSGGMREQYF. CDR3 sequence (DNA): TGTGCCAGCAGTTCATCAGGGGGAATGAGGGAGCAGTACTTC.

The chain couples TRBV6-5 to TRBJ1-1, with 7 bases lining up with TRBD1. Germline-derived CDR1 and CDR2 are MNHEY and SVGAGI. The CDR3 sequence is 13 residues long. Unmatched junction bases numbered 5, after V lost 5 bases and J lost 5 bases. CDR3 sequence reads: CASSEGGWTEAFF. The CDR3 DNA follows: TGTGCCAGCAGTGAAGGGGGCTGGACTGAAGCTTTCTTT.

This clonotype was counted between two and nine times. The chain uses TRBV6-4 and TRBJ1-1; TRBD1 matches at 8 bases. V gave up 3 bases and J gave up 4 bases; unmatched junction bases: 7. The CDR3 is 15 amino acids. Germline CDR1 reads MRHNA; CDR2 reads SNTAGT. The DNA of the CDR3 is TGTGCCAGCAGTGAACTTGCCGGGACAGGCACTGAAGCTTTCTTT. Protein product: CASSELAGTGTEAFF.

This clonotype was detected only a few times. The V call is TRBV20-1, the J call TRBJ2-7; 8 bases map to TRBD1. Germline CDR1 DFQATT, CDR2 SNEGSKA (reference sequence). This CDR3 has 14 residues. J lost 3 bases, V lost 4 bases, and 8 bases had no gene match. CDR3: CSATTDRVRYEQYF. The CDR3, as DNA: TGCAGTGCTACAACGGACAGGGTGCGCTACGAGCAGTACTTC.

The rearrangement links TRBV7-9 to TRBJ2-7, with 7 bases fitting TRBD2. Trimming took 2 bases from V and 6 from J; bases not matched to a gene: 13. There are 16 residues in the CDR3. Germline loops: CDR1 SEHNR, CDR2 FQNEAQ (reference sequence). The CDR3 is CASSLSVVGGASEQYF. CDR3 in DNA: TGTGCCAGCAGCTTAAGTGTCGTGGGAGGGGCCAGCGAGCAGTACTTC.

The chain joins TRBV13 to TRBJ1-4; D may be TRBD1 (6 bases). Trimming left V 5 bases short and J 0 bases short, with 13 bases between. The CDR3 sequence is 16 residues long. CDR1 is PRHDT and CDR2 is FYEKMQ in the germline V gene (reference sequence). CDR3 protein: CASSRRTVATNEKLFF. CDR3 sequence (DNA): TGTGCCAGCAGCCGGCGGACAGTTGCAACTAATGAAAAACTGTTTTTT.

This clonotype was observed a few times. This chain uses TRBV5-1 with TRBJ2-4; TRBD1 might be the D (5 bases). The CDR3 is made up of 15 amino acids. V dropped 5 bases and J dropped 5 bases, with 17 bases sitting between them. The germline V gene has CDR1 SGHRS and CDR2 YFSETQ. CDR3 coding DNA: TGCGCCAGCAGTCTCCTGGGGCAGGCCGAAAACATTCAGTACTTC. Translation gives CASSLLGQAENIQYF.

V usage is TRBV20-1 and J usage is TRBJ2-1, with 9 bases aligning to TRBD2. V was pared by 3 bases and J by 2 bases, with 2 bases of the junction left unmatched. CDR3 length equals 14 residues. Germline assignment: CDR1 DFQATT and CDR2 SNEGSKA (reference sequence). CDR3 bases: TGCAGTGCTAGGAGACTAGCGGCCTACAATGAGCAGTTCTTC. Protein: CSARRLAAYNEQFF.

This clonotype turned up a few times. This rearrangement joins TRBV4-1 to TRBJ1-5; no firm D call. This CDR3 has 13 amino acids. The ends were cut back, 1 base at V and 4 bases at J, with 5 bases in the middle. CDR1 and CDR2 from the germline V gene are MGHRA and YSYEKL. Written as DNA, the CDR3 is TGCGCCAGCAGCCAAGTGGGGAATCAGCCCCAGCATTTT. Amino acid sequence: CASSQVGNQPQHF.

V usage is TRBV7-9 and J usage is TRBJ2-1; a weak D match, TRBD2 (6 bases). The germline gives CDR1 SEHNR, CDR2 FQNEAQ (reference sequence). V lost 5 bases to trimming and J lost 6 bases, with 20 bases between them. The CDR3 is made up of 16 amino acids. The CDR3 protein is CASSKPTRLLSNEQFF. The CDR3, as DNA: TGTGCCAGCAGCAAACCGACTAGGCTACTCTCCAATGAGCAGTTCTTC.

CDR3 loop: CASSYGLAGGQEQFF. The CDR3 DNA is TGTGCCAGCAGCTATGGACTAGCGGGGGGGCAGGAGCAGTTCTTC. V is TRBV7-6 and J is TRBJ2-1, with TRBD2 matching 15 bases. The CDR3 contains 15 residues. Germline-derived CDR1 and CDR2 are SGHVS and FNYEAQ. Losses at the gene ends were 4 bases for V and 10 bases for J; bases not matched to a gene: 5. Complete variable domain (other parts from reference TRBV7-6 and TRBJ2-1): GAGVSQSPRYKVTKRGQDVALRCDPISGHVSLYWYRQALGQGPEFLTYFNYEAQQDKSGLPNDRFSAERPEGSISTLTIQRTEQRDSAMYRCASSYGLAGGQEQFFGPGTRLTVL.

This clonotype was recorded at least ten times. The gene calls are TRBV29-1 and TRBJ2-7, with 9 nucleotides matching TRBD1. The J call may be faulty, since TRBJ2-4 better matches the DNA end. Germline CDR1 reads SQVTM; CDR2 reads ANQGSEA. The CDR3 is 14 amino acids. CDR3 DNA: TGCAGCGTTGATCCGGGACAGGGAGTGGACATTCAGTACTTC. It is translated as CSVDPGQGVDIQYF.

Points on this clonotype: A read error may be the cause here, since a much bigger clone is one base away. The CDR3 bases are TGTGCCGGCAGCCAGGACCGGAGAGGCTACACCTTC. Its protein product is CAGSQDRRGYTF. This chain connects TRBV14 to TRBJ1-2; the D is unclear. Germline V CDR1 and CDR2: SGHDN, FVKESK. The CDR3 loop spans 12 amino acids.

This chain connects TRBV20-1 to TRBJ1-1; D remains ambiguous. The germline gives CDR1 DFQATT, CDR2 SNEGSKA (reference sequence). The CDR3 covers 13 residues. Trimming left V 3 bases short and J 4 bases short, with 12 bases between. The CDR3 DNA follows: TGCAGTGCTAGTAAAGGGAAGGGCACTGAAGCTTTCTTT. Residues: CSASKGKGTEAFF.

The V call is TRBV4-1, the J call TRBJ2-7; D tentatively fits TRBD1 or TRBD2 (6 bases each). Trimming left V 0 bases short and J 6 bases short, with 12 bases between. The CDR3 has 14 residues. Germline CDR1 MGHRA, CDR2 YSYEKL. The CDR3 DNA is TGCGCCAGCAGCCAAGATAGCAAGGGGGGCGAGCAGTACTTC. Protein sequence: CASSQDSKGGEQYF.

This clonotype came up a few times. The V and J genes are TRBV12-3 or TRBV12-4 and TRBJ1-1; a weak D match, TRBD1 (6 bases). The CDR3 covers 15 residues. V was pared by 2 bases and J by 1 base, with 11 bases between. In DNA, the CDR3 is TGTGCCAGCAGTTTACGGTCAGGGGAGAACACTGAAGCTTTCTTT. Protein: CASSLRSGENTEAFF.

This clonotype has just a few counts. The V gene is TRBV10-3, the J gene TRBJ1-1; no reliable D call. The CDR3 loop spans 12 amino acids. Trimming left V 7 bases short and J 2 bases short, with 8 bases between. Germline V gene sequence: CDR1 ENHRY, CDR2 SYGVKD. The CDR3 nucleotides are TGTGCCATCACGGACGATAACACTGAAGCTTTCTTT. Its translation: CAITDDNTEAFF.

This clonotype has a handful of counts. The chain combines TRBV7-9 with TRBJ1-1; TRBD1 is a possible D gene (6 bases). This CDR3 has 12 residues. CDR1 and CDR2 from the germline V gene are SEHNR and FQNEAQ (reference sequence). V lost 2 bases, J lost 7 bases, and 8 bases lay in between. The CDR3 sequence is CASSLRQDEAFF. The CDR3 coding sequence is TGTGCCAGCAGCTTACGACAGGATGAAGCTTTCTTT.

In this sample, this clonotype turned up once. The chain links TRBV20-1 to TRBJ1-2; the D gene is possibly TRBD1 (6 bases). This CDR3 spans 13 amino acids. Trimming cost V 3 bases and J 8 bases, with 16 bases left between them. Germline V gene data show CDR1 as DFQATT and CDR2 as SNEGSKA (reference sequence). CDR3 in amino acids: CSASLGGRLGYTF. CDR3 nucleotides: TGCAGTGCTAGTTTAGGGGGGCGATTAGGCTACACCTTC.

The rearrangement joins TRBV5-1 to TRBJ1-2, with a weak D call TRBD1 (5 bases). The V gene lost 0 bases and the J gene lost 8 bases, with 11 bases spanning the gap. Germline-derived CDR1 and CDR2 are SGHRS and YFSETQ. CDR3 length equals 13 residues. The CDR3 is CASSLGRARGYTF. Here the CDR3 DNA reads TGCGCCAGCAGCTTGGGCAGGGCGCGGGGCTACACCTTC.

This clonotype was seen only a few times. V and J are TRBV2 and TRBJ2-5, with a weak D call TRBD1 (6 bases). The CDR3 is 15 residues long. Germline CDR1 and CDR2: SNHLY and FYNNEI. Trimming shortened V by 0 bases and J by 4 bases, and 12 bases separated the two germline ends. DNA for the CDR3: TGTGCCAGCAGTGAAGCAAACAGGGCCGCAGAGACCCAGTACTTC. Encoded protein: CASSEANRAAETQYF. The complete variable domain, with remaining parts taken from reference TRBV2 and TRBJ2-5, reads EPEVTQTPSHQVTQMGQEVILRCVPISNHLYFYWYRQILGQKVEFLVSFYNNEISEKSEIFDDQFSVERPDGSNFTLKIRSTKLEDSAMYFCASSEANRAAETQYFGPGTRLLVL.

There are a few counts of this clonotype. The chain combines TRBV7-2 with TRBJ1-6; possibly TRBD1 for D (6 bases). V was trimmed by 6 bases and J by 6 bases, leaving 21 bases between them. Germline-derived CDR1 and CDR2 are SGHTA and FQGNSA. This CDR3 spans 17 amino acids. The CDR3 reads CASRLHSRGRPNSPLHF. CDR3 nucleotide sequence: TGTGCCAGCAGGCTACACTCCAGGGGACGGCCTAATTCACCCCTCCACTTT.

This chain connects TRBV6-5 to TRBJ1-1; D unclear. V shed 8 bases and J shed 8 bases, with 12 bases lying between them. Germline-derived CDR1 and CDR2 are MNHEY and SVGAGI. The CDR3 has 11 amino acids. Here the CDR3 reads CASYGMGEAFF. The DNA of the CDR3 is TGTGCCAGCTATGGTATGGGGGAAGCTTTCTTT.